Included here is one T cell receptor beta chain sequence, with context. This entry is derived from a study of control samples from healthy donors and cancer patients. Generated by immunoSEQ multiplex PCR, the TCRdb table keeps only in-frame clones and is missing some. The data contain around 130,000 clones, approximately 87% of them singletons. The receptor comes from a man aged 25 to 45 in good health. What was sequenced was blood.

The CDR3 spells CASSEGGYTF. In DNA, the CDR3 is TGTGCCAGCAGTGAAGGTGGCTACACCTTC. The rearrangement uses TRBV6-1 and TRBJ1-2, with D unresolved. Trimming removed 1 base from V and 7 bases from J, with 1 base in between. The length of the CDR3 is 10 residues. Germline-derived CDR1 and CDR2 are MNHNS and SASEGT.